This note documents a single TCR beta chain sequence. Its antigen remains unknown. This sample is part of a study of T cell responses to AZD1222 COVID-19 vaccine. The V end lost 1 base, the J end lost 4 bases, and 8 bases lay between the germline ends. Germline loops: CDR1 LGHDT, CDR2 YNNKEL (reference sequence). The CDR3 is 15 residues long. Repertoires were generated with immunoSEQ multiplex PCR, while TCRdb's copy carries only in-frame clones and drops some. The sample consists of 130,000 or so clones, roughly 86% of them appearing once. Study results and limitations: Compared with day 0, the breadth and depth of the Spike-specific TCR repertoire rose significantly after two doses of AZD1222. It was only six AZD1222 recipients who were seropositive at baseline.

The TCR was taken from an adult who received the AZD1222 COVID-19 vaccine. Sequences were derived from peripheral blood, sampled 28 days after the second AZD1222 dose. The chain employs TRBV3-1 (or the pseudogene TRBV3-2) and TRBJ2-6; D gene unclear. The CDR3 protein is CASSQGYPGANVLTF. The CDR3 DNA reads as TGTGCCAGCAGCCAAGGTTATCCCGGGGCCAACGTCCTGACTTTC.